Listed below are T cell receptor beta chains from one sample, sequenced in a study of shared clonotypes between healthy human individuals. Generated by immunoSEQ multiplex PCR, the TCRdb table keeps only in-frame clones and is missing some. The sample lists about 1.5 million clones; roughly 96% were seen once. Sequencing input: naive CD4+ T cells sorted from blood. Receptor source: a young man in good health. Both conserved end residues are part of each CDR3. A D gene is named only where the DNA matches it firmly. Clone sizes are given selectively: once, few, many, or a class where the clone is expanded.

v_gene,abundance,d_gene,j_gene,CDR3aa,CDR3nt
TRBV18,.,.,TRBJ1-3,CASSPGGTSSGNTIYF,TGTGCCAGCTCGCCCGGGGGAACATCGTCTGGAAACACCATATATTTT
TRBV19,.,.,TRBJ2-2,CASSIDQGISGELFF,TGTGCCAGTAGTATAGATCAGGGTATCTCCGGGGAGCTGTTTTTT
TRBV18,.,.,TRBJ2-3,CASSPRDFTDTQYF,TGTGCCAGCTCACCGCGGGATTTCACAGATACGCAGTATTTT
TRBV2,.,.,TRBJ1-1,CASSAGQGNTEAFF,TGTGCCAGCAGTGCGGGACAAGGGAACACTGAAGCTTTCTTT
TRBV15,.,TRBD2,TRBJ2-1,CATSRETSGMYNEQFF,TGTGCCACCAGCAGGGAGACTAGCGGGATGTACAATGAGCAGTTCTTC
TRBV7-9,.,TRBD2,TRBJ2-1,CASSLFIAGGSNEQFF,TGTGCCAGCAGCTTATTCATAGCGGGAGGGTCCAATGAGCAGTTCTTC
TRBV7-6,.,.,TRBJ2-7,CASSSRNGFSYEQYF,TGTGCCAGCAGCTCCAGGAATGGCTTTTCCTACGAGCAGTACTTC
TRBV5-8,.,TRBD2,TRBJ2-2,CASSDSGLAGKWAAGELFF,TGTGCCAGCAGCGATTCGGGACTAGCGGGAAAGTGGGCTGCCGGGGAGCTGTTTTTT
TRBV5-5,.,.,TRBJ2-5,CASSWTALQETQYF,TGTGCCAGCAGTTGGACAGCGCTCCAAGAGACCCAGTACTTC
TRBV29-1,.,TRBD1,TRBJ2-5,CSVDGQGAETQYF,TGCAGCGTTGATGGACAGGGGGCTGAGACCCAGTACTTC
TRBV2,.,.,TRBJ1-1,CASSDHMNTEAFF,TGTGCCAGCAGTGACCACATGAACACTGAAGCTTTCTTT
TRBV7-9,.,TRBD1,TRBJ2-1,CASRKGDRGTDEQFF,TGTGCCAGCAGGAAGGGGGACAGGGGGACCGATGAGCAGTTCTTC
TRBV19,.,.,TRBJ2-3,CASSIAHSTDTQYF,TGTGCCAGTAGTATAGCCCACAGCACAGATACGCAGTATTTT
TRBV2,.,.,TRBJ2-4,CASSVFQRNIQYF,TGTGCCAGCAGTGTTTTCCAACGGAACATTCAGTACTTC
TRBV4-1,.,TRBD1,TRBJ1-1,CASSQVYWAPGGAFF,TGCGCCAGCAGCCAAGTGTATTGGGCCCCAGGGGGAGCTTTCTTT
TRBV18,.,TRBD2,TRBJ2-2,CASSRRRAGAGGELFF,TGTGCCAGCTCGCGGAGGCGAGCGGGAGCTGGCGGGGAGCTGTTTTTT
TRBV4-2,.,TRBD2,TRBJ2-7,CASSQPSSGNRAYEQYF,TGTGCCAGCAGCCAACCCTCTAGCGGAAACCGGGCCTACGAGCAGTACTTC
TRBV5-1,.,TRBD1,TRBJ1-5,CASSPGTGEDNQPQHF,TGCGCCAGCAGCCCCGGGACAGGGGAGGACAATCAGCCCCAGCATTTT
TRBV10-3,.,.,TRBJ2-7,CAINTEGYEQYF,TGTGCCATCAACACGGAAGGCTACGAGCAGTACTTC
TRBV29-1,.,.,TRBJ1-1,CSVAVNTEAFF,TGCAGCGTTGCCGTGAACACTGAAGCTTTCTTT
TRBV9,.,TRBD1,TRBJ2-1,CASSSRQGIINEQFF,TGTGCCAGCAGCTCAAGACAGGGGATCATTAATGAGCAGTTCTTC
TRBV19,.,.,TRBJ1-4,CASTPAALATNEKLFF,TGTGCCAGTACCCCAGCAGCCCTTGCAACTAATGAAAAACTGTTTTTT
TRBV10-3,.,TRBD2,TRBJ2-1,CATKREAMYNEQFF,TGTGCCACCAAGCGGGAGGCAATGTACAATGAGCAGTTCTTC
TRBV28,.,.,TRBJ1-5,CATQWGRGDYQPQHF,TGTGCCACCCAATGGGGCCGCGGGGATTATCAGCCCCAGCATTTT
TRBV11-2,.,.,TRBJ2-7,CASSILSGGLSEQYF,TGTGCCAGCAGTATACTTTCCGGAGGTCTTTCCGAGCAGTACTTC
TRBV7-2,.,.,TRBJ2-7,CASSLGRSREQYF,TGTGCCAGCAGCTTAGGAAGATCTAGGGAGCAGTACTTC
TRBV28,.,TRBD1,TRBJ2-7,CASSLGTGGFYEQYF,TGTGCCAGCAGTTTGGGGACAGGGGGATTCTACGAGCAGTACTTC
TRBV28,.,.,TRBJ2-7,CASSLNWREQYF,TGTGCCAGCAGTTTAAACTGGCGCGAGCAGTACTTC
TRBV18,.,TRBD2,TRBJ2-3,CASSPPQTSVTDTQYF,TGTGCCAGCTCACCACCACAAACTAGCGTGACAGATACGCAGTATTTT
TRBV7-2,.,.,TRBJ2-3,CASSQTQVVTNTQYF,TGTGCCAGCAGCCAGACGCAAGTGGTCACGAATACGCAGTATTTT
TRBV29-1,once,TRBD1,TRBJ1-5,CSVQTGDQPQHF,TGCAGCGTTCAGACAGGGGATCAGCCCCAGCATTTT
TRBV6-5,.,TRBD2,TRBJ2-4,CASSYFGTSDNIQYF,TGTGCCAGCAGTTACTTCGGGACTAGCGACAACATTCAGTACTTC
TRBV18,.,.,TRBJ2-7,CASSSLLSEQYF,TGTGCCAGCTCATCACTGTTAAGCGAGCAGTACTTC
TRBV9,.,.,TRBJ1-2,CASAPIQAPNYGYTF,TGTGCCAGCGCGCCCATACAGGCCCCAAACTATGGCTACACCTTC
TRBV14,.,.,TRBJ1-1,CASSFHPNTEAFF,TGTGCCAGCAGCTTCCACCCGAACACTGAAGCTTTCTTT
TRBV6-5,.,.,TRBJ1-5,CASSFDSNQPQHF,TGTGCCAGCAGTTTCGATAGCAATCAGCCCCAGCATTTT
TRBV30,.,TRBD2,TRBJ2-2,CAWSRDWGRDNTGELFF,TGTGCCTGGAGTCGCGACTGGGGGAGGGATAACACCGGGGAGCTGTTTTTT
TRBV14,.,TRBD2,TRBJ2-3,CASSWSGLAGSDTQYF,TGTGCCAGCAGCTGGAGCGGGCTAGCGGGGTCAGATACGCAGTATTTT
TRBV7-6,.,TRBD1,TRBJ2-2,CASSKLQGRGNTGELFF,TGTGCCAGCAGCAAATTACAGGGGAGAGGGAACACCGGGGAGCTGTTTTTT
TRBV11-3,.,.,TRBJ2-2,CASSLTGSGELFF,TGTGCCAGCAGCTTAACGGGATCCGGGGAGCTGTTTTTT
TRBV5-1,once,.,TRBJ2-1,CASSYSKQSSYNEQFF,TGCGCCAGCAGCTATAGTAAACAGAGCTCCTACAATGAGCAGTTCTTC
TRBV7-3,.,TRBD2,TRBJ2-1,CASSSRLAVAFF,TGTGCCAGCAGCTCGAGACTAGCTGTAGCGTTCTTC